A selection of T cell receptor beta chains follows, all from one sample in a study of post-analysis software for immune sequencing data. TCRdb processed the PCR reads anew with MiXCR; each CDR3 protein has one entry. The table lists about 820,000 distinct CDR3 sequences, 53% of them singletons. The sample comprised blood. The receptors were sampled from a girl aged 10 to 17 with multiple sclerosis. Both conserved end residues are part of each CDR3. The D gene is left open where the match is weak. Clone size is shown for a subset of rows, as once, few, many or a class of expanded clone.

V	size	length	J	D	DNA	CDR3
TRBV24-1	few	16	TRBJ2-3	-	TGTGCCACCAGTGATCCAGGATCAAGTGGCCGAGATACGCAGTATTTT	CATSDPGSSGRDTQYF
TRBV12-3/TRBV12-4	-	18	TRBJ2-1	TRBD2	TGTGCCAGCAGTTCTTTTTCCCCCTTGGGACGGGGGGACAATGAGCAGTTCTTC	CASSSFSPLGRGDNEQFF
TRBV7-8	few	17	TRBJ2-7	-	TGTGCCAGCAGCTTAGCAGCCGGAGTCAGAGATCCCTACGAGCAGTACTTC	CASSLAAGVRDPYEQYF
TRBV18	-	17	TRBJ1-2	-	TGTGCCAGCTCACCGGCTATATCAGGAATCCGGGCCTATGGCTACACCTTC	CASSPAISGIRAYGYTF
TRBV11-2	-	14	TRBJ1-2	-	TGTGCCAGCAGCCCCGCCTGGGGGGCGGGTGGCTACACCTTC	CASSPAWGAGGYTF
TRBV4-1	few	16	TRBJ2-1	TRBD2	TGCGCCAGCAGCCAAGTGGGACTACGTAACTACAATGAGCAGTTCTTC	CASSQVGLRNYNEQFF
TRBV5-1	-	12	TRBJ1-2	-	TGCGCCAGCAGCCCGGAGGACTATGGCTACACCTTC	CASSPEDYGYTF
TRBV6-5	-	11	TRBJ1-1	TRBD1	TGTGCCAGCACAGGGGGCACTGAAGCTTTCTTT	CASTGGTEAFF
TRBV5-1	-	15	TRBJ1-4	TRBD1	TGCGCCAGCAGCACCGTGACAGGGTATAATGAAAAACTGTTTTTT	CASSTVTGYNEKLFF
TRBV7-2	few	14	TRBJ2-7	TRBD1	TGTGCCAGCAGCACCCGACAGGGGGTGAGCGAGCAGTACTTC	CASSTRQGVSEQYF
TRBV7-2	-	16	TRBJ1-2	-	TGTGCCAGCAGCCCCACCTTGACAGATCGCGAAGGTGGCTACACCTTC	CASSPTLTDREGGYTF
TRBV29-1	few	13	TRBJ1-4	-	TGCAGCGTTGAAGAAGTTGGGGGACGTAAACTGTTTTTT	CSVEEVGGRKLFF
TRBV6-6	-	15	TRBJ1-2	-	TGTGCCAGCAGTCCAATACAGGGTCTTGGCTATGGCTACACCTTC	CASSPIQGLGYGYTF
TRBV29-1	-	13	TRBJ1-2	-	TGCAGCGTTGGAATGCGACGGGGTTATGGCTACACCTTC	CSVGMRRGYGYTF
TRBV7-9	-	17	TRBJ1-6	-	TGTGCCAGCAGCCCGCCCGGACAGACGTACTATAATTCACCCCTCCACTTT	CASSPPGQTYYNSPLHF
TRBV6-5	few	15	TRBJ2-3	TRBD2	TGTGCCAGCACGCTAGCGGGGGGAGCCACAGATACGCAGTATTTT	CASTLAGGATDTQYF
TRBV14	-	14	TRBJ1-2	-	TGTGCCAGCAGCGGATCAACAACTATCTATGGCTACACCTTC	CASSGSTTIYGYTF
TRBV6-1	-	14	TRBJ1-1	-	TGTGCCAGCAGTGAAGGGGGCAGCGGGACTGAAGCTTTCTTT	CASSEGGSGTEAFF
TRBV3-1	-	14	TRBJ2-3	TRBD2	TGTGCCAGCAGCCTATTTAGCGGGACAGATACGCAGTATTTT	CASSLFSGTDTQYF
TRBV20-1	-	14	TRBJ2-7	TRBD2	TGCAGTGCTGCTAGCGGGAGGGCCCAATACGAGCAGTACTTC	CSAASGRAQYEQYF
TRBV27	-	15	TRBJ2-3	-	TGTGCCAGCAGTTTGGGCAGGTTGCGCACAGATACGCAGTATTTT	CASSLGRLRTDTQYF
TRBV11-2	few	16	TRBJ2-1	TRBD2	TGTGCCAGCAGCTTAGGACTAGCGGGGAATAACAATGAGCAGTTCTTC	CASSLGLAGNNNEQFF
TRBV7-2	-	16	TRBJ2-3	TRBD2	TGTGCCAGCAGCCCCACTGGGGGGGGGATCACAGATACGCAGTATTTT	CASSPTGGGITDTQYF
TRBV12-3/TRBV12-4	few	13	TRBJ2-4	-	TGTGCCAGCAGTTTGCCAGGGGGGAACATTCAGTACTTC	CASSLPGGNIQYF
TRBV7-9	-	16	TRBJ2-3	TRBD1	TGTGCCAGCAGCCCTTCCGACAGGGGCGGCACAGATACGCAGTATTTT	CASSPSDRGGTDTQYF
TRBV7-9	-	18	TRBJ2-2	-	TGTGCCAGCAGCTGGCCTGAGGGGAAGGGGCCGAACACCGGGGAGCTGTTTTTT	CASSWPEGKGPNTGELFF
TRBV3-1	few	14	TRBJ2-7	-	TGTGCCAGCAGCCAAGGGAAAGGCCTACGAGAGCAGTACTTC	CASSQGKGLREQYF
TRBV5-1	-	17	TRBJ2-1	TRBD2	TGCGCCAGCAGTTCCCATCTAGCGGGAGGGCGCTACAATGAGCAGTTCTTC	CASSSHLAGGRYNEQFF
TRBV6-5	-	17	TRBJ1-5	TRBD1	TGTGCCAGCAGTTCCCACAGGACAGGGGGCTTTCATCAGCCCCAGCATTTT	CASSSHRTGGFHQPQHF
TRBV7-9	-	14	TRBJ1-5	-	TGTGCCAGCAGCTTAGATTCAGGGTTAAGGCCCCAGCATTTT	CASSLDSGLRPQHF
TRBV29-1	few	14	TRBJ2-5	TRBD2	TGCAGCGTTAAGCGGGAGGGGTACCAAGAGACCCAGTACTTC	CSVKREGYQETQYF
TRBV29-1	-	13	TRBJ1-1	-	TGCAGCGTAAACAGCCGCTTGAACACTGAAGCTTTCTTT	CSVNSRLNTEAFF
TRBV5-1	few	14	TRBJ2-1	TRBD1	TGCGCCAGCAGCTTGGGACAGGGGAGCAATGAGCAGTTCTTC	CASSLGQGSNEQFF
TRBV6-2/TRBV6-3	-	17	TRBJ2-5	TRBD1	TGTGCCAGCAGCACCGGAGACCGGGACAGTGGACTTGGGACCCAGTACTTC	CASSTGDRDSGLGTQYF
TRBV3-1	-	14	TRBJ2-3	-	TGTGCCAGCAGCCCAAGTCAGAGGACAGATACGCAGTATTTT	CASSPSQRTDTQYF
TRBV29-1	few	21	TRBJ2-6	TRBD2	TGCAGCGTTTTGATCGCAGGGATGACTAGCGACCAACGCTCTGGGGCCAACGTCCTGACTTTC	CSVLIAGMTSDQRSGANVLTF
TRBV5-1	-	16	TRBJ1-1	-	TGCGCCAGCAGCTTGGCGGGACCGGGTAGAGGCACTGAAGCTTTCTTT	CASSLAGPGRGTEAFF
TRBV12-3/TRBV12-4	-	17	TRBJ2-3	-	TGTGCCAGCAGTCCAATTAGGGGGTCGATTGGCGCAGATACGCAGTATTTT	CASSPIRGSIGADTQYF
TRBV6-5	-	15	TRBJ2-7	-	TGTGCCAGCAGTTACCCCGGGACCCCGTCCCACGAGCAGTACTTC	CASSYPGTPSHEQYF
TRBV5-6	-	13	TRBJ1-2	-	TGTGCCAGCAGCTTTCTCCAGGGGAACGGCCACACCTTC	CASSFLQGNGHTF
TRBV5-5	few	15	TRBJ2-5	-	TGTGCCAGCAGCTTATTGGGGGCCAGCCAAGAGACCCAGTACTTC	CASSLLGASQETQYF
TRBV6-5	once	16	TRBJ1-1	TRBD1	TGTGCCAGCAGTTCCAAGTCCAACAGGGGATCCACTGAAGCTTTCTTT	CASSSKSNRGSTEAFF